The following is a T cell receptor beta chain sequence with its context. Per the study methods: Estimated nucleated cell counts came from reference gene primer amplification. Produced via immunoSEQ multiplex PCR; TCRdb's table is partial and in-frame only. That table supplies the V and J calls and clone size; D and trimming were determined from the DNA. The table lists 300,000 to 350,000 clones, around 90% of them singletons. The cohort comprised adults aged about 18 to 100 years residing in about two dozen US areas. The sample belongs to a study of blood T cell repertoires in COVID-19. CDR3 length equals 14 residues. V was clipped by 1 base and J by 1 base, with 8 bases between them. Germline-derived CDR1 and CDR2 are SGDLS and YYNGEE.

The TCR sequence derives from a woman between 18 and 29 years old with acute COVID-19. The chain carries TRBV9 and TRBJ1-1; no clear D gene. Sequences were obtained from PBMCs or T cells enriched from blood (not recorded which). CDR3 amino acids: CASSVLSSNTEAFF. Written as DNA, the CDR3 is TGTGCCAGCAGCGTACTAAGCTCGAACACTGAAGCTTTCTTT.